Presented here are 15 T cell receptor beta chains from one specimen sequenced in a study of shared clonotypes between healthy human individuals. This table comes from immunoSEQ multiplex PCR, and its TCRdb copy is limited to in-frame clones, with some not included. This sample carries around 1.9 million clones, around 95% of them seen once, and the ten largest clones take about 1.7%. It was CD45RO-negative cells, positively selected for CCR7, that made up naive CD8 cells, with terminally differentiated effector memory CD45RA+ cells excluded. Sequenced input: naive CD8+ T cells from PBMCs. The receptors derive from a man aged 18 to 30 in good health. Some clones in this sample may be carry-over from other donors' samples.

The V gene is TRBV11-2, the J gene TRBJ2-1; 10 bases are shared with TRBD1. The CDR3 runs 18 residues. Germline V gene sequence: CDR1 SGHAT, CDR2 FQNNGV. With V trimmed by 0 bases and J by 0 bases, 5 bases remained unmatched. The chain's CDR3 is CASSLERTGGSSYNEQFF. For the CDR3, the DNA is TGTGCCAGCAGCTTAGAGAGGACAGGGGGGAGCTCCTACAATGAGCAGTTCTTC.

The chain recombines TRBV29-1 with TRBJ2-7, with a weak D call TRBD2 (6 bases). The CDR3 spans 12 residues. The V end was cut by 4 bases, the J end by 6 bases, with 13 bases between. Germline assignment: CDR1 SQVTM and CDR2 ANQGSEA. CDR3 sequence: CSVVTSSGEQYF. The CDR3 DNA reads TGCAGCGTTGTAACTAGCTCCGGCGAGCAGTACTTC.

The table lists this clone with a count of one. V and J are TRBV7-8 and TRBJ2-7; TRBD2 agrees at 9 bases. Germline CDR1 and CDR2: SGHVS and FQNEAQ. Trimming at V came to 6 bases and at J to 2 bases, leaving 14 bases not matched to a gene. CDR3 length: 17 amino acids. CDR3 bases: TGTGCCAGCAGTCTACTTGGAGCGGGAGGAATCCCCTACGAGCAGTACTTC. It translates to CASSLLGAGGIPYEQYF.

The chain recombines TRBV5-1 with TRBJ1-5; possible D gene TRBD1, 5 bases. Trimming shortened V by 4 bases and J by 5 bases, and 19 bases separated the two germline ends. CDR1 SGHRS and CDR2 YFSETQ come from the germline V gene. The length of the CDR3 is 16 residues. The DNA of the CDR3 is TGCGCCAGCAGCCCAGAGGGGCAGAGGTCTGATCAGCCCCAGCATTTT. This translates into CASSPEGQRSDQPQHF.

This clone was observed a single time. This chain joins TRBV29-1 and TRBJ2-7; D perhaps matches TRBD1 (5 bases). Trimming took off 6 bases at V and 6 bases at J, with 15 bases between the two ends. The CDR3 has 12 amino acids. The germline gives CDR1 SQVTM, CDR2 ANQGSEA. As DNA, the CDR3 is TGCAGCGTCAGGGCAGGGTCGTCCGAGCAGTACTTC. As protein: CSVRAGSSEQYF.

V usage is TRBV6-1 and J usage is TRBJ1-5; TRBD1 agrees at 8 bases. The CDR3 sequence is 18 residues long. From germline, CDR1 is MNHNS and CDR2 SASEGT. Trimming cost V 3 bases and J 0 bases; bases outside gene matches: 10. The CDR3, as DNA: TGTGCCAGCAGTGACAAGACAGGGGAACTTAATAGCAATCAGCCCCAGCATTTT. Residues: CASSDKTGELNSNQPQHF.

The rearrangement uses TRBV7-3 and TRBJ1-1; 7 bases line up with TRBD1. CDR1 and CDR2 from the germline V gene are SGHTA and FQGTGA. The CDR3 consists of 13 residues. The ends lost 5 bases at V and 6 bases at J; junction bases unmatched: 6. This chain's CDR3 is CASSPDREAEAFF. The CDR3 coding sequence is TGTGCCAGCAGCCCTGACAGGGAGGCTGAAGCTTTCTTT.

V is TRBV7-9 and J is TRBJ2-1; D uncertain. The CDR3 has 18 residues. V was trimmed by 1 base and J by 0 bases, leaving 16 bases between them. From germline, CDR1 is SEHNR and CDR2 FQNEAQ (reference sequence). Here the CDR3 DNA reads TGTGCCAGCAGCTTAGGTGCAGCCGTCTTGAGCTCCTACAATGAGCAGTTCTTC. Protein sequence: CASSLGAAVLSSYNEQFF.

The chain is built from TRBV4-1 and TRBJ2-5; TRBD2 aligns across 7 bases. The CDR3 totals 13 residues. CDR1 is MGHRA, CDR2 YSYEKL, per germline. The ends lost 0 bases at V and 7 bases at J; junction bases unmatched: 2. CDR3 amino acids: CASSQDPGGTQYF. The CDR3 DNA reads TGCGCCAGCAGCCAAGATCCGGGGGGGACCCAGTACTTC.

This CDR3 reads CASSESPNYGYTF. The DNA of the CDR3 is TGTGCCAGCAGTGAGTCACCTAACTATGGCTACACCTTC. The chain links TRBV2 to TRBJ1-2, with no clear D. The CDR3 has 13 amino acids. Trimming shortened V by 3 bases and J by 0 bases, and 5 bases separated the two germline ends. CDR1 is SNHLY, CDR2 FYNNEI, per germline. Using reference TRBV2 and TRBJ1-2 for the parts outside the CDR3, the full variable domain is EPEVTQTPSHQVTQMGQEVILRCVPISNHLYFYWYRQILGQKVEFLVSFYNNEISEKSEIFDDQFSVERPDGSNFTLKIRSTKLEDSAMYFCASSESPNYGYTFGSGTRLTVV.

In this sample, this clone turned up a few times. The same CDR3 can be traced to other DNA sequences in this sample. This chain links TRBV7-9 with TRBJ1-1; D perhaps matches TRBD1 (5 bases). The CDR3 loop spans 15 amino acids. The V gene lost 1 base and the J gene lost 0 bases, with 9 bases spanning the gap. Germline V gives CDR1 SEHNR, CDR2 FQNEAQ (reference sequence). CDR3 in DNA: TGTGCCAGCAGCTTAGGTCGGGGCATGAACACTGAAGCTTTCTTT. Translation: CASSLGRGMNTEAFF.

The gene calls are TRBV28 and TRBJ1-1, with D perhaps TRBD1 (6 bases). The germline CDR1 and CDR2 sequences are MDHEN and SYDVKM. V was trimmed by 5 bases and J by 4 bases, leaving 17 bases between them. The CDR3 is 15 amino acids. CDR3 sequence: CASSITPRGFTEAFF. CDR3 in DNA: TGTGCCAGCAGTATAACCCCAAGGGGGTTCACTGAAGCTTTCTTT.

DNA for the CDR3: TGTGCCAGCAGCCTAAGGACCGGACAGCCTGGGGCCAACGTCCTGACTTTC. It specifies CASSLRTGQPGANVLTF. The rearrangement links TRBV9 to TRBJ2-6, with a weak D call TRBD1 (6 bases). Germline assignment: CDR1 SGDLS and CDR2 YYNGEE. CDR3 length equals 17 residues. Trimming shortened V by 4 bases and J by 2 bases, and 16 bases separated the two germline ends.

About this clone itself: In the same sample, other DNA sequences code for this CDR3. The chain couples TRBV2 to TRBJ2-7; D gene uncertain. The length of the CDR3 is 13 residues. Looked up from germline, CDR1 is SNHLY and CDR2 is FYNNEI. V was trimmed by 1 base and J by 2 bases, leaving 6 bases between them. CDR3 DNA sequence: TGTGCCAGCAGTGAAGGCAGAACCTACGAGCAGTACTTC. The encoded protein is CASSEGRTYEQYF.

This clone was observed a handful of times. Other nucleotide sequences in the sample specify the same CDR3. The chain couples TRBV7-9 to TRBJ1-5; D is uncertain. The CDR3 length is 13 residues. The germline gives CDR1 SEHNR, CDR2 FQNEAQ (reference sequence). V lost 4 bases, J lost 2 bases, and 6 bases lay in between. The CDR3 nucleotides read TGTGCCAGCAGCTCAGGTGGCAATCAGCCCCAGCATTTT. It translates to CASSSGGNQPQHF.